This T cell receptor beta chain comes out of a study of CD8 T cells in ankylosing spondylitis. Study-level findings and limits: In ankylosing spondylitis blood, a motif of 7 to 9 highly homologous TCR beta variants appeared characteristic.

V lost 0 bases and J lost 0, with 7 bases in between. CDR3 length: 14 amino acids. CDR1 and CDR2 from the germline V gene are SGDLS and YYNGEE. This clonotype was seen ten or more times. Its antigen is not identified. A single record per CDR3 protein comes from TCRdb applying MiXCR to the 5' RACE reads. Seen here are more than 150,000 distinct CDR3 sequences, about 18% observed once, and the top ten hold approximately 4.3%. The source material was blood, either unsorted or a sorted T cell fraction (not recorded which). The genes are TRBV9 and TRBJ2-7; D not resolved. The sequence came from a male donor between 5 and 29 years old with ankylosing spondylitis or in good health (not recorded which). The CDR3: CASSVDGISYEQYF. The CDR3, as DNA: TGTGCCAGCAGCGTAGATGGGATCTCCTACGAGCAGTACTTC.